Following are 5 T cell receptor beta chains from one sample sequenced in a study of shared clonotypes between healthy human individuals. Naivety among CD8 cells was defined by CD45RO negativity and positive CCR7 selection, thereby excluding terminally differentiated effector memory CD45RA+ cells. Measured with immunoSEQ multiplex PCR; TCRdb has only the in-frame clones, and not every one. Of about 2.1 million clones listed, roughly 93% are singletons. Sequenced input: naive CD8+ T cells from PBMCs. Source of these receptors: a young man in good health. Some clones in this sample may be carry-over from other donors' samples.

To note about this clone: This sample includes further DNA sequences coding for the same CDR3. The V call is TRBV27, the J call TRBJ2-7, with D possibly matching TRBD1 (5 bases). With 3 bases removed from V and 4 bases from J, the gap between germline ends came to 7 bases. The CDR3 covers 12 residues. Germline CDR1 and CDR2: MNHEY and SMNVEV (reference sequence). This CDR3 reads CASSFPGYEQYF. Here the CDR3 DNA reads TGTGCCAGCAGTTTCCCAGGGTACGAGCAGTACTTC.

The chain recombines TRBV11-2 with TRBJ2-7; 9 bases align to TRBD2. CDR3 length: 16 amino acids. CDR1 is SGHAT and CDR2 is FQNNGV in the germline V gene. The V and J ends lost 0 bases and 2 bases, in that order; junction bases with no gene match: 5. CDR3 amino acids: CASSLEGVAGAYEQYF. CDR3 DNA: TGTGCCAGCAGCTTAGAAGGGGTAGCGGGGGCCTACGAGCAGTACTTC.

The chain has TRBV7-6 and TRBJ2-1, with TRBD2 identical over 8 bases. CDR1 SGHVS and CDR2 FNYEAQ come from the germline V gene. Trimming at V came to 7 bases and at J to 6 bases, leaving 14 bases not matched to a gene. The CDR3 length is 16 residues. Here the CDR3 DNA reads TGTGCCAGCACTCGCTACCCCGGGAGGGGAGGCAATGAGCAGTTCTTC. It translates to CASTRYPGRGGNEQFF. Full variable domain (missing parts from reference TRBV7-6 and TRBJ2-1): GAGVSQSPRYKVTKRGQDVALRCDPISGHVSLYWYRQALGQGPEFLTYFNYEAQQDKSGLPNDRFSAERPEGSISTLTIQRTEQRDSAMYRCASTRYPGRGGNEQFFGPGTRLTVL.

This clone occurred a few times. This rearrangement joins TRBV2 to TRBJ1-5; D remains ambiguous. There are 13 residues in the CDR3. The germline V and J ends were trimmed by 6 bases and 8 bases, with 14 bases remaining between them. Per germline, CDR1 SNHLY and CDR2 FYNNEI. The DNA for the CDR3 is TGTGCCAGCAGGGACGACACCCTGGAGCCCCAGCATTTT. It codes for CASRDDTLEPQHF.

This chain connects TRBV14 to TRBJ2-1; D possibly corresponds to TRBD1 (6 bases). This CDR3 is built from 14 residues. CDR1 and CDR2 from the germline V gene are SGHDN and FVKESK. Trimming shortened V by 4 bases and J by 7 bases, and 14 bases separated the two germline ends. The CDR3 DNA follows: TGTGCCAGCAGCCGCCTACAGGGTTTGAATGAGCAGTTCTTC. It translates to CASSRLQGLNEQFF.